A single sample is the source of the 26 T cell receptor beta chains below, sequenced in a study of early T cells in non-severe SARS-CoV-2 infection. TCRdb re-derived calls from the 5' RACE reads in MiXCR, one entry per CDR3 protein. The top ten hold about 20% of the sample, which has tens of thousands of distinct CDR3 sequences, around 9% seen once. Sequencing was done on a sample of whole blood. These receptor sequences come from an adult who was a healthcare worker with PCR-confirmed SARS-CoV-2 infection or an uninfected control (not recorded which).

The rearrangement links TRBV27 to TRBJ1-2, with a tentative D call TRBD1 (5 bases). The CDR3 is made up of 16 amino acids. From germline, CDR1 is MNHEY and CDR2 SMNVEV (reference sequence). V lost 0 bases to trimming and J lost 3 bases, with 14 bases between them. The DNA for the CDR3 is TGTGCCAGCAGTTTATCGTGGCAGGGAGACGACTATGGCTACACCTTC. It codes for CASSLSWQGDDYGYTF.

This clonotype was counted at least ten times. The rearrangement joins TRBV2 to TRBJ1-1; D may be TRBD1 (6 bases). The CDR3 extends over 18 amino acids. V was pared by 1 base and J by 8 bases, with 26 bases between. Per germline, CDR1 SNHLY and CDR2 FYNNEI. CDR3 sequence: CASSEVIPRGRTYFEAFF. CDR3 nucleotide sequence: TGTGCCAGCAGTGAAGTTATCCCCCGGGGGCGAACTTATTTCGAAGCTTTCTTT.

In its sample, this clonotype was seen many times. This chain joins TRBV13 and TRBJ1-2; tentative D call: TRBD1 (5 bases). V was trimmed by 1 base and J by 7 bases, leaving 22 bases between them. The CDR3 length is 17 residues. The germline CDR1 and CDR2 sequences are PRHDT and FYEKMQ (reference sequence). CDR3 region: CASSLAGRGRRGVGYTF. The DNA of the CDR3 is TGTGCCAGCAGCTTAGCAGGTAGAGGAAGGAGGGGAGTTGGCTACACCTTC.

This clonotype has ten or more counts. The chain employs TRBV2 and TRBJ2-2; tentatively, D is TRBD2 (6 bases). Germline V gene data show CDR1 as SNHLY and CDR2 as FYNNEI. Trimming shortened V by 2 bases and J by 6 bases, and 13 bases separated the two germline ends. This CDR3 spans 15 amino acids. The CDR3 reads CASSERRGPPGELFF. The CDR3 DNA reads TGTGCCAGCAGTGAACGGCGGGGCCCCCCCGGGGAGCTGTTTTTT.

This clonotype has at least ten counts. The V call is TRBV30, the J call TRBJ2-5, with 13 bases that match TRBD2. Germline V gene lookup returns CDR1 GTSNPN and CDR2 SVGIG (reference sequence). The CDR3 is made up of 19 amino acids. Trimming took 2 bases from V and 1 from J; bases not matched to a gene: 13. CDR3 DNA sequence: TGTGCCTGGAGTCATGGGGGGACTAGCGGGGCCATTCTCCAAGAGACCCAGTACTTC. It specifies CAWSHGGTSGAILQETQYF.

This rearrangement joins TRBV12-3 or TRBV12-4 to TRBJ1-4, with a possible D match to TRBD1 (5 bases). The CDR3 loop spans 15 amino acids. V lost 2 bases, J lost 0 bases, and 7 bases lay in between. The CDR3 region is CASSLRGTTNEKLFF. CDR3 nucleotide sequence: TGTGCCAGCAGTTTAAGGGGAACAACTAATGAAAAACTGTTTTTT.

The chain is built from TRBV11-2 and TRBJ1-1; D gene unclear. Between the trimmed V and J ends, which lost 2 bases and 2 bases, there was a span of 6 bases. This CDR3 is 13 amino acids long. Germline V gene lookup returns CDR1 SGHAT and CDR2 FQNNGV. In nucleotides, the CDR3 is TGTGCCAGCAGCTTATGGAGCAACACTGAAGCTTTCTTT. Protein: CASSLWSNTEAFF. Full variable domain (outside the CDR3, taken from reference TRBV11-2 and TRBJ1-1): EAGVAQSPRYKIIEKRQSVAFWCNPISGHATLYWYQQILGQGPKLLIQFQNNGVVDDSQLPKDRFSAERLKGVDSTLKIQPAKLEDSAVYLCASSLWSNTEAFFGQGTRLTVV.

This clonotype was seen at least ten times. The genes are TRBV6-2 or TRBV6-3 and TRBJ1-1; possible D gene TRBD1, 6 bases. In germline, CDR1 is MNHEY, CDR2 SVGEGT. The CDR3 extends over 12 amino acids. Trimming removed 6 bases at V and 7 bases at J, with 12 bases between. The CDR3 DNA sequence: TGTGCCAGCAGCTACCAGGGGATTGAAGCTTTCTTT. Its protein product is CASSYQGIEAFF.

This chain uses TRBV5-5 with TRBJ2-3; D unresolved. The germline gives CDR1 SGHKS, CDR2 YYEKEE (reference sequence). This CDR3 comprises 12 residues. V lost 6 bases and J 5 bases, leaving 10 bases between the germline ends. CDR3 in DNA: TGTGCCAGCACGAGCCGAGAAGATACGCAGTATTTT. Its translation: CASTSREDTQYF.

In its sample, this clonotype was seen a few times. The chain links TRBV3-1 to TRBJ2-2; D ambiguous. Germline V lookup: CDR1 LGHDT, CDR2 YNNKEL (reference sequence). V was pared by 0 bases and J by 9 bases, with 5 bases between. This CDR3 comprises 12 residues. As DNA, the CDR3 is TGTGCCAGCAGCCAAGACGCACGGGAGCTGTTTTTT. It encodes CASSQDARELFF.

Remarks on this clonotype: It may be a read error: a sequence one base away is much more abundant. The chain recombines TRBV11-2 with TRBJ2-3; tentative D call: TRBD1 (5 bases). This CDR3 comprises 13 residues. Per germline, CDR1 SGHAT and CDR2 FQNNGV. Deletions cut 5 bases from V and 4 bases from J, with 10 bases between. The CDR3 region has the DNA TGTGCCAGCAGCCCCCACAGGCCAGATACGCAGTATTTT. Its protein is CASSPHRPDTQYF.

The chain couples TRBV29-1 to TRBJ1-1; D call uncertain. V was pared by 4 bases and J by 0 bases, with 15 bases between. Germline V gene data show CDR1 as SQVTM and CDR2 as ANQGSEA. The CDR3 sequence is 15 residues long. The CDR3 DNA sequence: TGCAGCGTTGCTCGTGGCTTGGTTATGAACACTGAAGCTTTCTTT. Amino acid sequence: CSVARGLVMNTEAFF. The full variable domain, its missing parts supplied by reference TRBV29-1 and TRBJ1-1, is SAVISQKPSRDICQRGTSLTIQCQVDSQVTMMFWYRQQPGQSLTLIATANQGSEATYESGFVIDKFPISRPNLTFSTLTVSNMSPEDSSIYLCSVARGLVMNTEAFFGQGTRLTVV.

This chain links TRBV9 with TRBJ1-1, with D possibly matching TRBD1 (6 bases). The V gene's germline CDR1 is SGDLS and CDR2 YYNGEE. V shed 4 bases and J shed 5 bases, with 18 bases lying between them. CDR3 length: 15 amino acids. CDR3 nucleotide sequence: TGTGCCAGCAGCCCCCGAGGCAGGGGTAAAACTGAAGCTTTCTTT. Residues: CASSPRGRGKTEAFF.

At least ten counts were recorded for this clonotype. The chain links TRBV6-2 or TRBV6-3 to TRBJ1-1; D is possibly TRBD1 (5 bases). Germline loops: CDR1 MNHEY, CDR2 SVGEGT. CDR3 length equals 15 residues. Trimming pared 0 bases from V and 8 bases from J, leaving 16 bases between. CDR3 sequence: CASSYSIVRDLEAFF. CDR3 nucleotide sequence: TGTGCCAGCAGTTACTCGATAGTCCGGGACCTGGAAGCTTTCTTT.

This clonotype was seen at least ten times. This sequence joins TRBV5-1 and TRBJ2-5; 8 bases are a match to TRBD2. This CDR3 is built from 14 residues. The trim removed 5 bases at V and 2 bases at J, leaving 5 bases unmatched. Germline CDR1 SGHRS, CDR2 YFSETQ. The CDR3 region is CASSMSGGQETQYF. As DNA, the CDR3 is TGCGCCAGCAGTATGAGCGGGGGACAAGAGACCCAGTACTTC.

J is TRBJ1-5 and V is TRBV27, with TRBD1 as a possible D gene (5 bases). With 6 bases removed from V and 6 bases from J, the gap between germline ends came to 18 bases. Germline V gene lookup returns CDR1 MNHEY and CDR2 SMNVEV (reference sequence). The CDR3 runs 15 residues. The CDR3 region has the DNA TGTGCCAGCAGGAAGGGGTCCCGAGCATTTCAGCCCCAGCATTTT. Protein: CASRKGSRAFQPQHF.

In this sample, this clonotype turned up many times. This chain links TRBV30 with TRBJ2-1; D ambiguous. The CDR3 has 12 residues. Germline CDR1 GTSNPN, CDR2 SVGIG (reference sequence). V lost 0 bases and J 1 base, leaving 1 base between the germline ends. The CDR3 loop is CAWSVSYNEQFF. CDR3 bases: TGTGCCTGGAGTGTATCCTACAATGAGCAGTTCTTC.

There are many counts of this clonotype. The chain carries TRBV3-1 and TRBJ2-5; no firm D call. Trimming left V 5 bases short and J 5 bases short, with 12 bases between. The germline V gene encodes CDR1 LGHDT and CDR2 YNNKEL (reference sequence). The CDR3 spans 13 residues. The CDR3 DNA reads as TGTGCCAGCAGCTCGGATCCCGAGGAGACCCAGTACTTC. Protein sequence: CASSSDPEETQYF.

The CDR3 loop reads CASSLSRAEQYF. In nucleotides, the CDR3 is TGTGCCAGCAGCTTATCTAGGGCCGAGCAGTACTTC. The chain links TRBV7-9 to TRBJ2-7; D ambiguous. The CDR3 is made up of 12 amino acids. V lost 2 bases and J 6 bases, leaving 8 bases between the germline ends. CDR1 is SEHNR and CDR2 is FQNEAQ in the germline V gene (reference sequence).

This clonotype was recorded many times. The chain couples TRBV5-1 to TRBJ2-5; D may be TRBD2 (5 bases). Trimming shortened V by 0 bases and J by 7 bases, and 16 bases separated the two germline ends. Germline V gene lookup returns CDR1 SGHRS and CDR2 YFSETQ. The CDR3 is 15 residues long. The CDR3 sequence is CASSLESGAEGTQYF. In DNA form, the CDR3 reads TGCGCCAGCAGCTTGGAATCCGGCGCTGAGGGGACCCAGTACTTC.

This clonotype has at least ten counts. The J gene is TRBJ2-5, the V gene TRBV5-1; TRBD2 might be the D (5 bases). The ends were cut back, 3 bases at V and 5 bases at J, with 20 bases in the middle. The CDR3 contains 16 residues. Germline V gives CDR1 SGHRS, CDR2 YFSETQ. CDR3 amino acids: CASSSTIRATKETQYF. CDR3 nucleotide sequence: TGCGCCAGCAGCTCGACTATCCGGGCAACAAAGGAGACCCAGTACTTC. The whole variable domain, remainder taken from reference TRBV5-1 and TRBJ2-5, is KAGVTQTPRYLIKTRGQQVTLSCSPISGHRSVSWYQQTPGQGLQFLFEYFSETQRNKGNFPGRFSGRQFSNSRSEMNVSTLELGDSALYLCASSSTIRATKETQYFGPGTRLLVL.

This clonotype was seen a few times. V and J are TRBV14 and TRBJ2-5; 7 bases are a match to TRBD2. CDR3 length equals 13 residues. The germline V gene encodes CDR1 SGHDN and CDR2 FVKESK. V shed 7 bases, J shed 5 bases, and the junction held 7 bases outside the gene matches. The CDR3 here is CASNTGGRETQYF. CDR3 in DNA: TGTGCCAGCAACACGGGGGGACGTGAGACCCAGTACTTC. The whole variable domain, filled in from reference TRBV14 and TRBJ2-5, reads EAGVTQFPSHSVIEKGQTVTLRCDPISGHDNLYWYRRVMGKEIKFLLHFVKESKQDESGMPNNRFLAERTGGTYSTLKVQPAELEDSGVYFCASNTGGRETQYFGPGTRLLVL.

The chain couples TRBV6-1 to TRBJ2-3; 11 bases are shared with TRBD2. The CDR3 consists of 14 residues. V gave up 10 bases and J gave up 5 bases; unmatched junction bases: 8. The germline V gene encodes CDR1 MNHNS and CDR2 SASEGT. CDR3 bases: TGTGCCACCCGTAGCGGGGGGGCTGGAGATACGCAGTATTTT. Amino acids: CATRSGGAGDTQYF.

Turning to this clonotype: One base away lies a much larger clone, so this may be a sequencing read error. V and J are TRBV7-6 and TRBJ1-4, with TRBD1 matching 12 bases. Germline CDR1 reads SGHVS; CDR2 reads FNYEAQ. The CDR3 length is 15 residues. CDR3 region: CVSSLGTGGNEKLFF. In nucleotides, the CDR3 is TGTGTCAGCAGCTTAGGGACAGGGGGCAATGAAAAACTGTTTTTT.

In its sample, this clonotype was seen a few times. This sequence joins TRBV13 and TRBJ2-5; D perhaps matches TRBD1 (5 bases). The CDR3 extends over 13 amino acids. CDR1 and CDR2 (germline): PRHDT, FYEKMQ (reference sequence). With 4 bases removed from V and 2 bases from J, the gap between germline ends came to 8 bases. The CDR3 loop is CASSSGQQETQYF. The CDR3 DNA follows: TGTGCCAGCAGCTCAGGGCAGCAAGAGACCCAGTACTTC. The full variable domain, rest sourced from reference TRBV13 and TRBJ2-5, is AAGVIQSPRHLIKEKRETATLKCYPIPRHDTVYWYQQGPGQDPQFLISFYEKMQSDKGSIPDRFSAQQFSDYHSELNMSSLELGDSALYFCASSSGQQETQYFGPGTRLLVL.

This clonotype was observed many times. The CDR3 DNA reads as TGCGCCAGCAGCTCCTTCGAGACGAGCACAGATACGCAGTATTTT. It yields the protein CASSSFETSTDTQYF. The genes are TRBV5-1 and TRBJ2-3; D is ambiguous. Looked up from germline, CDR1 is SGHRS and CDR2 is YFSETQ. V dropped 3 bases and J dropped 0 bases, with 11 bases sitting between them. The CDR3 covers 15 residues. Combining the CDR3 with reference TRBV5-1 and TRBJ2-3 gives the whole variable domain KAGVTQTPRYLIKTRGQQVTLSCSPISGHRSVSWYQQTPGQGLQFLFEYFSETQRNKGNFPGRFSGRQFSNSRSEMNVSTLELGDSALYLCASSSFETSTDTQYFGPGTRLTVL.